This entry lists 2 T cell receptor beta chains sequenced from one sample in a study of cytomegalovirus exposure and HLA in healthy donors. The study ran its PCR with 60 Vbeta and 13 Jbeta primers. TCRdb's copy holds only in-frame clones and misses some; the assay was immunoSEQ multiplex PCR. The table records 150,000 to 200,000 clones, less than 90% of them present only once. Sequenced input: PBMCs. These receptor sequences come from a girl under three years old in good health and CMV-seronegative.

This sequence joins TRBV11-2 and TRBJ2-7; perhaps TRBD1 as D (6 bases). V was shortened by 3 bases and J by 4 bases, with 13 bases between the two germline ends. CDR3 length equals 14 residues. Per germline, CDR1 SGHAT and CDR2 FQNNGV. The CDR3 here is CASSFSDRSYEQYF. The DNA of the CDR3 is TGTGCCAGCAGCTTTTCCGACAGGTCGTACGAGCAGTACTTC.

Points on this clone: A junction boundary mismatches the germline segment, possibly from a read error. CDR3 DNA sequence: TGTGCTAGCAGCTTAGGCAGGAAGGAGACCCAGTACTTC. Translated: CASSLGRKETQYF. The rearrangement uses TRBV7-7 and TRBJ2-5; unclear D gene. The CDR3 runs 13 residues. The germline CDR1 and CDR2 sequences are SSHAT and FNYEAQ (reference sequence).